This T cell receptor (beta chain) appears in the sequencing data of a study of beta chain features in type 1 diabetes. Study outcomes and limitations: Among patients, naive, central memory and Treg TCRB repertoires appeared more similar than among healthy donors. The VDJ junctions of type 1 diabetes patients carried fewer insertions and more deletions. In these data, an HLA type influence on TCRB rearrangement remained unresolved.

This CDR3 has 15 amino acids. Trimming took 5 bases from V and 7 from J, leaving 18 bases between them. Germline V gives CDR1 MDHEN, CDR2 SYDVKM. Since all of the isolated RNA was reverse transcribed, expressed TCRB transcripts were what got sequenced. Only in-frame clones appear in the TCRdb table, and some are missing; sequencing was by immunoSEQ multiplex PCR. The table lists around 170,000 clones, just over 9% of them singletons. This clone was picked up a small number of times. Its cognate antigen is unknown. Sequenced sample: central memory CD4+ T cells from blood. The V and J genes are TRBV28 and TRBJ1-5; D might be TRBD1 (5 bases). The TCR comes from a woman between 18 and 29 years old in good health. The CDR3 DNA sequence: TGTGCCAGCAGTACCCCGACAAGGGGCATACAGCCCCAGCATTTT. Translated, it gives CASSTPTRGIQPQHF.